This is a list of T cell receptor beta chains from one sample in a study of CD8+CD57+ T cells in acquired aplastic anemia. TCRdb itself ran the reads through MiXCR, one entry per CDR3 protein. The sample includes 150,000 to 200,000 distinct CDR3 sequences, approximately 50% seen only once; the top ten take 8% to 10%. Sequences were obtained from sorted CD4+, CD8+, or CD8+CD57+ T cells (not recorded which) from PBMCs. These receptors were collected from a human donor with aplastic anemia. Each CDR3 is given with its conserved first and last residue. The D gene is left open where the match is weak. Size is stated for part of the rows, as once, few or many counts, or as a class when the clone is expanded.

V	D	J	size	DNA	CDR3
TRBV25-1	TRBD1	TRBJ1-4	many	TGTGCCAGCAGTACACACAGGGGATTCAATGAAAAACTGTTTTTT	CASSTHRGFNEKLFF
TRBV5-1	NA	TRBJ1-1	many	TGCGCCAGCAGCTTGGTTTCGGGGGCTGGGAACACTGAAGCTTTCTTT	CASSLVSGAGNTEAFF
TRBV5-6	NA	TRBJ1-1	NA	TGTGCCAGCAGTTTTCCAGGGAGCCCGTCCGACACTGAAGCTTTCTTT	CASSFPGSPSDTEAFF
TRBV5-1	TRBD1	TRBJ1-1	many	TGCGCCAGCAGCCGGGACAGTGGCCTCAGCTTCTTT	CASSRDSGLSFF
TRBV10-3	NA	TRBJ2-2	NA	TGTGCCGGAGGGGCGGGCAGGGCCCACGGGGAGCTGTTTTTT	CAGGAGRAHGELFF
TRBV7-3	NA	TRBJ2-2	many	TGTGCCAGCAGCTTAATCCCCACAACCTTAAACACCGGGGAGCTGTTTTTT	CASSLIPTTLNTGELFF
TRBV7-3	NA	TRBJ2-3	many	TGTGCCAGCAGCTTAAGCGGAGGGAGAGCAGATACGCAGTATTTT	CASSLSGGRADTQYF
TRBV24-1	NA	TRBJ2-7	NA	TGTGCCACCGAAGAGGACTACCCCTCCTACGAGCAGTACTTC	CATEEDYPSYEQYF
TRBV29-1	NA	TRBJ1-4	NA	TGCAGCGTTTTTGAAGCGGGCTCCCGCCGGGGAAAACTGTTTTTT	CSVFEAGSRRGKLFF
TRBV14	NA	TRBJ1-3	NA	TGTGCCAGCAGCCCGGACGGACCTGGAAACACCATATATTTT	CASSPDGPGNTIYF
TRBV20-1	TRBD1	TRBJ1-5	many	TGCAGTGCTAGAGATCGAAGACAGGGAGGCCAGCCCCAGCATTTT	CSARDRRQGGQPQHF
TRBV6-6	NA	TRBJ2-5	many	TGTGCCAGCAGTTACTCTTATGGAACAGTACAAGAGACCCAGTACTTC	CASSYSYGTVQETQYF
TRBV5-4	NA	TRBJ2-5	NA	TGTGCCAGCAGCTCTGCGGCAGGGCAAGAGACCCAGTACTTC	CASSSAAGQETQYF
TRBV24-1	TRBD2	TRBJ2-3	NA	TGTGCCACCAGTGATTTTAGCGGGACTAGCACAGATACGCAGTATTTT	CATSDFSGTSTDTQYF
TRBV6-5	NA	TRBJ1-1	many	TGTGCCAGCAGTCTCTCGGTGGGCACTGAAGCTTTCTTT	CASSLSVGTEAFF